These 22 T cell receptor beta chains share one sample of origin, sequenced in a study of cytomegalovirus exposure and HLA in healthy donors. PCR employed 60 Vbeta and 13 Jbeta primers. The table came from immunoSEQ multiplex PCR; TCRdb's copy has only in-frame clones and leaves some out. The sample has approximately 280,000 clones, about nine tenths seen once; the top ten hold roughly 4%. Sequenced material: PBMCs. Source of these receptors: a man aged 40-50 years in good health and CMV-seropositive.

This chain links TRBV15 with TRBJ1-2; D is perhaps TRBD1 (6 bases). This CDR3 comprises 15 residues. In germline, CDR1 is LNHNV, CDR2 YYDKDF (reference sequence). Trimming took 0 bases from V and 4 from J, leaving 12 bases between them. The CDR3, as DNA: TGTGCCACCAGCAGAGATCAGGACAGCTTCTATGGCTACACCTTC. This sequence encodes CATSRDQDSFYGYTF.

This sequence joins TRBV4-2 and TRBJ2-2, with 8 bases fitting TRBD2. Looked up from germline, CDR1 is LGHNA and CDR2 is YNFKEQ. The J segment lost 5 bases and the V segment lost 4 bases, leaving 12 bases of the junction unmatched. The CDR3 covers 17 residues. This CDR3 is CASSLPTSGGETGELFF. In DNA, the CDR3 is TGTGCCAGCAGCCTCCCAACTAGCGGAGGGGAGACCGGGGAGCTGTTTTTT.

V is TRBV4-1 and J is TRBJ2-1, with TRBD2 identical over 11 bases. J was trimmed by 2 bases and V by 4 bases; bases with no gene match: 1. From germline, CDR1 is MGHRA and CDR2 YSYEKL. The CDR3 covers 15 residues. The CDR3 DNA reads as TGCGCCAGCAGCCCGACTAGCGGGGCCTACAATGAGCAGTTCTTC. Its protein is CASSPTSGAYNEQFF.

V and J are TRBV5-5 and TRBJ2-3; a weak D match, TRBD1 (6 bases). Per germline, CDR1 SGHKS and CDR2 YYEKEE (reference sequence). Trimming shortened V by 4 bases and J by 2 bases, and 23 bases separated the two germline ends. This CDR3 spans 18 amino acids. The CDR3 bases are TGTGCCAGCAGCCAACTCGGAACCGGGACATACGTCACAGATACGCAGTATTTT. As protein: CASSQLGTGTYVTDTQYF.

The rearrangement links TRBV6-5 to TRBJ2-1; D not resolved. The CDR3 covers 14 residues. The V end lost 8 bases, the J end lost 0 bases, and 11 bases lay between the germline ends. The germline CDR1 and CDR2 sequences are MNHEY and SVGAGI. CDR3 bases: TGTGCCAGCTCCCCGTCGAGCTCCTACAATGAGCAGTTCTTC. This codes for CASSPSSSYNEQFF.

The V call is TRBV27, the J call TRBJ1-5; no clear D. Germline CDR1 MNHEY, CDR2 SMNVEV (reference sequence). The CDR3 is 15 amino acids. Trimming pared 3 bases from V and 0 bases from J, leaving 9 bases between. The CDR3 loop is CASSFTAYSNQPQHF. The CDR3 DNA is TGTGCCAGCAGTTTTACAGCTTATAGCAATCAGCCCCAGCATTTT.

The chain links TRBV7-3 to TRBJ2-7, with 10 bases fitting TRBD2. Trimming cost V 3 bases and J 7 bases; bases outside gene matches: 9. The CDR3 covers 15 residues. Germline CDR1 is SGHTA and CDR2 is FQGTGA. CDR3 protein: CASSFGAGGPWEQYF. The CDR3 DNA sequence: TGTGCCAGCAGCTTCGGAGCGGGAGGGCCATGGGAGCAGTACTTC.

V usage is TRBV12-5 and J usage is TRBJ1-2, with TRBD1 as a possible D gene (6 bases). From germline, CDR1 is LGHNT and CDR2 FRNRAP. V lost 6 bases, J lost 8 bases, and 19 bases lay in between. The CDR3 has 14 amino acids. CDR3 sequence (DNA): TGTGCTAGTGGAATAGGAGAGGGGGTTGACGGCTACACCTTC. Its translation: CASGIGEGVDGYTF.

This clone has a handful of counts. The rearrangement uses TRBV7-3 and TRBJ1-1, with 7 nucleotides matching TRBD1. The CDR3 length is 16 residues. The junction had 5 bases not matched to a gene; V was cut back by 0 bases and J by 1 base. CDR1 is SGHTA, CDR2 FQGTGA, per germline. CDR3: CASSLTGGQPNTEAFF. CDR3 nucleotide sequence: TGTGCCAGCAGCTTAACCGGGGGACAGCCGAACACTGAAGCTTTCTTT.

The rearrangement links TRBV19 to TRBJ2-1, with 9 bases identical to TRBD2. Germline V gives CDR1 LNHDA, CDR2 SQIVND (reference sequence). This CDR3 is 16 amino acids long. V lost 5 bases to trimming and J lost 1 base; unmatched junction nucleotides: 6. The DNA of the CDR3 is TGTGCCAGTAGTTCGATTAGCGGGAGTTCCTACAATGAGCAGTTCTTC. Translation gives CASSSISGSSYNEQFF. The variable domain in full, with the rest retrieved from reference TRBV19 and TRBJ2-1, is DGGITQSPKYLFRKEGQNVTLSCEQNLNHDAMYWYRQDPGQGLRLIYYSQIVNDFQKGDIAEGYSVSREKKESFPLTVTSAQKNPTAFYLCASSSISGSSYNEQFFGPGTRLTVL.

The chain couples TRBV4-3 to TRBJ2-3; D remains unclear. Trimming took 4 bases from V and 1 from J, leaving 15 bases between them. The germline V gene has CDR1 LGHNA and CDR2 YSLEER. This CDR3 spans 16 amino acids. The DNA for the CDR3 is TGCGCCAGCAGCCCCTTAAGAGCACGTCGCACAGATACGCAGTATTTT. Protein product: CASSPLRARRTDTQYF.

Here the CDR3 reads CASSGGLPTIQTQYF. DNA for the CDR3: TGCGCCAGCAGCGGGGGACTTCCGACGATCCAGACCCAGTACTTC. This chain uses TRBV5-1 with TRBJ2-5; TRBD2 might be the D (6 bases). Germline V lookup: CDR1 SGHRS, CDR2 YFSETQ. V lost 4 bases to trimming and J lost 6 bases, with 19 bases between them. The CDR3 is 15 residues long.

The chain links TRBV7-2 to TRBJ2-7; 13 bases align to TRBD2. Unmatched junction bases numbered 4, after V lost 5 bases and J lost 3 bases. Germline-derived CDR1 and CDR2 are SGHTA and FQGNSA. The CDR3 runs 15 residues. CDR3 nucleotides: TGTGCCAGCAGCAGGACTAGCGGGAGTTTCTACGAGCAGTACTTC. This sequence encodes CASSRTSGSFYEQYF.

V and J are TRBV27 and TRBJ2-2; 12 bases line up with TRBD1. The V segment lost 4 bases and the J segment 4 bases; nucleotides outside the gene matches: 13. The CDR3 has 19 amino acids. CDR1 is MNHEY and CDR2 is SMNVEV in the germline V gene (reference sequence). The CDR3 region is CASSSLARDRGRGTGELFF. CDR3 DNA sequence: TGTGCCAGCAGTTCTCTCGCCCGGGACAGGGGGCGCGGCACCGGGGAGCTGTTTTTT.

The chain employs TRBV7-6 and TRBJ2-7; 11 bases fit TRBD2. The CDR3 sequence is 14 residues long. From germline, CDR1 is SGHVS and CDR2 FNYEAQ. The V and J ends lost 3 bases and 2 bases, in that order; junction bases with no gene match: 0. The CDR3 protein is CASSFSGRAYEQYF. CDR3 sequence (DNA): TGTGCCAGCAGCTTTAGCGGGAGGGCCTACGAGCAGTACTTC. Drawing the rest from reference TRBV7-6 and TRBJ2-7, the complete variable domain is GAGVSQSPRYKVTKRGQDVALRCDPISGHVSLYWYRQALGQGPEFLTYFNYEAQQDKSGLPNDRFSAERPEGSISTLTIQRTEQRDSAMYRCASSFSGRAYEQYFGPGTRLTVT.

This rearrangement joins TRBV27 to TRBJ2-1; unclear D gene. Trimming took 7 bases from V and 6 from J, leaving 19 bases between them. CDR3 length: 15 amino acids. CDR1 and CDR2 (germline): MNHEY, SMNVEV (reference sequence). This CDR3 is CASIGLGEKGNEQFF. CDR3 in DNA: TGTGCCAGCATCGGGTTGGGTGAAAAAGGCAATGAGCAGTTCTTC.

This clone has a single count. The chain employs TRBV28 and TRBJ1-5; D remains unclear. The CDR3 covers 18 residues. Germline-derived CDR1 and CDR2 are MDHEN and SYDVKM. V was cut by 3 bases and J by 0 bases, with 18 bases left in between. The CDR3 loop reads CASSFFAMPPDSNQPQHF. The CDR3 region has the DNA TGTGCCAGCAGTTTTTTCGCTATGCCCCCTGATAGCAATCAGCCCCAGCATTTT.

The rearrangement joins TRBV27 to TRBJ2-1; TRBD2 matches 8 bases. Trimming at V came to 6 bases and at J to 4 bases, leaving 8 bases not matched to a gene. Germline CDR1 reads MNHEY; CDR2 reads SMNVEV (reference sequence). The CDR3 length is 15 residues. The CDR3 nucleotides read TGTGCCAGCAGCGACGGGACTAGTTCATACAATGAGCAGTTCTTC. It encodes CASSDGTSSYNEQFF.

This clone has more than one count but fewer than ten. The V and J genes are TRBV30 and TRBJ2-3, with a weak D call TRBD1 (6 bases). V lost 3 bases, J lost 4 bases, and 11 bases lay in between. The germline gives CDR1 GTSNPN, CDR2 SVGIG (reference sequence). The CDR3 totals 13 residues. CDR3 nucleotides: TGTGCCTGGAGCTCACAGGGCCCAGATACGCAGTATTTT. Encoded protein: CAWSSQGPDTQYF.

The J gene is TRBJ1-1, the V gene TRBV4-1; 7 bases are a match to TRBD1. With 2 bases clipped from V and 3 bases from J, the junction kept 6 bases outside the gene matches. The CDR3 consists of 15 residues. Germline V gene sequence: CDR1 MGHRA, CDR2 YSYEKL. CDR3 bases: TGCGCCAGCAGCCAACTGACAGGGATGGACACTGAAGCTTTCTTT. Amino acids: CASSQLTGMDTEAFF.

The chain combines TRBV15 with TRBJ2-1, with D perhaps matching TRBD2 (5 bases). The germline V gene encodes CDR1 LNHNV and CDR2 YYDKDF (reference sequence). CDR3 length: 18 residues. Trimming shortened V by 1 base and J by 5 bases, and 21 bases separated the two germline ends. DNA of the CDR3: TGTGCCACCAGCAGAGGGAGGTCTGGAACCACCCCCCACAATGAGCAGTTCTTC. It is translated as CATSRGRSGTTPHNEQFF. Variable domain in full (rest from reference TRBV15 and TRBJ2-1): DAMVIQNPRYQVTQFGKPVTLSCSQTLNHNVMYWYQQKSSQAPKLLFHYYDKDFNNEADTPDNFQSRRPNTSFCFLDIRSPGLGDTAMYLCATSRGRSGTTPHNEQFFGPGTRLTVL.

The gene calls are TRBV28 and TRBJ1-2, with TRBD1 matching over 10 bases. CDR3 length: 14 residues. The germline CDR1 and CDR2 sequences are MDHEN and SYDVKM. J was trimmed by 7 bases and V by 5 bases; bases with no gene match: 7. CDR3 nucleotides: TGTGCCAGCAGTACCGGGACAGGGGTATCTGGCTACACCTTC. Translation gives CASSTGTGVSGYTF.